The TCR beta chain described here comes from a study of tumor-infiltrating lymphocytes in primary liver carcinoma. Study outcomes and limitations: Top-250-clone fractions were significantly higher in tumors than in blood (p = 0.039). About 8-25% of top clones, no more, were shared by all five regions.

In its sample, this clonotype was seen many times. Its target is unknown. V shed 1 base and J shed 5 bases, with 4 bases lying between them. The CDR3 sequence is 12 residues long. Germline V gene sequence: CDR1 SGHAT, CDR2 FQNNGV. Between roughly 20 and 31 mg of unsorted bulk tissue served as the source from which RNA and DNA were co-extracted. Each tumor had five separate regions sampled. A constant-region primer served to make TCR beta cDNA from about 490 ng total RNA. Three rounds of nested multiplex PCR with slightly modified ARM-PCR produced TCR beta libraries. TRBV1-TRBV30 forward primers paired with a C-beta reverse primer drove the first two PCR rounds, 10 cycles each. TCRdb ran MiXCR on the multiplex PCR reads and lists one entry per CDR3 protein. The repertoire consists of more than 100,000 distinct CDR3 sequences, with around two thirds occurring once and the leading ten covering about a tenth.

Material for sequencing was liver tumor tissue from sampling region 1. Subset noted: tumor region T1, superior pole. The V gene is TRBV11-2, the J gene TRBJ2-3; D call uncertain. The source is a woman aged 55-70 years with primary liver carcinoma and hepatitis B virus infection. The CDR3 loop reads CASSLVGDTQYF. As DNA, the CDR3 is TGTGCCAGCAGCTTAGTTGGAGATACGCAGTATTTT.